These T cell receptor beta chains were read from a single sample in a study of technical replicates of blood from several donors. Here immunoSEQ multiplex PCR was the method, and the copy in TCRdb shows in-frame clones only, minus some. The table records 55,000 to 70,000 clones, roughly nine tenths of them present only once. The sequenced sample consisted of PBMCs. The receptors derive from a human donor in good health. Some clones in this sample may be carry-over from other donors' samples. Both conserved end residues are part of each CDR3. D genes are given only for firm matches. Expanded clones are given a class, and other clones once, few, many or no size at all.

few	TRBV5-6	TRBJ1-4	NA	CASSLAQLATNEKLFF	TGTGCCAGCAGCTTGGCACAGCTTGCAACTAATGAAAAACTGTTTTTT
NA	TRBV30	TRBJ2-7	NA	CAWSVGREFREQYF	TGTGCCTGGAGTGTAGGTCGGGAGTTTCGGGAGCAGTACTTC
NA	TRBV7-2	TRBJ1-2	TRBD1	CASSERTGGGYTF	TGTGCCAGCAGCGAACGGACAGGGGGCGGCTACACCTTC
NA	TRBV19	TRBJ2-7	NA	CASSNLLQGLDEQYF	TGTGCCAGTAGTAACCTTTTACAGGGCCTCGACGAGCAGTACTTC
NA	TRBV9	TRBJ1-1	NA	CASSVDGVSNTEAFF	TGTGCCAGCAGCGTAGACGGAGTGTCGAACACTGAAGCTTTCTTT
NA	TRBV29-1	TRBJ2-5	TRBD2	CSVGETSGVQETQYF	TGCAGCGTTGGAGAGACTAGCGGAGTCCAAGAGACCCAGTACTTC
NA	TRBV5-6	TRBJ2-7	TRBD2	CASSRGGSYEQYF	TGTGCCAGCAGCCGGGGGGGATCCTACGAGCAGTACTTC
NA	TRBV7-6	TRBJ2-5	NA	CASSLYVSLSQETQYF	TGTGCCAGCAGCTTATATGTTTCTCTCTCCCAAGAGACCCAGTACTTC
NA	TRBV4-2	TRBJ2-2	TRBD1	CASSQEGDRVTGELFF	TGTGCCAGCAGCCAAGAAGGGGACAGGGTGACCGGGGAGCTGTTTTTT
NA	TRBV27	TRBJ2-7	TRBD1	CASRAGQGAGYEQYF	TGTGCCAGCAGGGCGGGACAGGGGGCCGGTTACGAGCAGTACTTC
NA	TRBV5-1	TRBJ2-3	NA	CASSLLASDTQYF	TGCGCCAGCAGTCTCCTAGCGTCAGATACGCAGTATTTT
NA	TRBV5-1	TRBJ2-5	TRBD1	CASSLDPPNTGVLQETQYF	TGCGCCAGCAGCCTCGACCCCCCTAATACAGGGGTCCTACAAGAGACCCAGTACTTC
NA	TRBV27	TRBJ2-5	TRBD1	CASSSRTGYWETQYF	TGTGCCAGCAGTTCGCGGACAGGTTACTGGGAGACCCAGTACTTC
NA	TRBV7-9	TRBJ1-5	NA	CASSADIELQPQHF	TGTGCCAGCAGCGCCGACATAGAATTACAGCCCCAGCATTTT
NA	TRBV10-3	TRBJ2-1	TRBD2	CAINSGGQASSYNEQFF	TGTGCCATCAATAGCGGGGGCCAAGCGAGCTCCTACAATGAGCAGTTCTTC
once	TRBV5-4	TRBJ2-5	TRBD1	CASSFQGARETQYF	TGTGCCAGCAGCTTTCAGGGGGCTCGGGAGACCCAGTACTTC
NA	TRBV6-5	TRBJ2-6	TRBD1	CASRQGWGANVLTF	TGTGCCAGCAGACAGGGGTGGGGGGCCAACGTCCTGACTTTC
NA	TRBV11-1	TRBJ2-2	NA	CASSFRETNTGELFF	TGTGCCAGCAGCTTCCGAGAAACGAACACCGGGGAGCTGTTTTTT
NA	TRBV5-4	TRBJ2-1	TRBD2	CASSTFVGGPNEQFF	TGTGCCAGCAGCACTTTTGTGGGAGGGCCTAATGAGCAGTTCTTC
NA	TRBV2	TRBJ2-7	NA	CASMGGRLLYEQYF	TGTGCCAGCATGGGGGGGCGCCTGCTCTACGAGCAGTACTTC
NA	TRBV7-3	TRBJ2-5	TRBD2	CASPYPLGLAECETQYF	TGTGCCAGCCCCTACCCTTTAGGACTAGCGGAGTGCGAGACCCAGTACTTC
NA	TRBV30	TRBJ1-6	TRBD1	CAWTPRQGVNSPLHF	TGTGCCTGGACGCCCCGGCAGGGGGTTAATTCACCCCTCCACTTT
NA	TRBV6-6	TRBJ1-6	NA	CASSPGTSSYNSPLHF	TGTGCCAGCAGCCCGGGAACGTCCTCCTATAATTCACCCCTCCACTTT
few	TRBV6-6	TRBJ1-1	NA	CASSSGGNTEAFF	TGTGCCAGCAGTTCGGGGGGGAACACTGAAGCTTTCTTT
NA	TRBV7-2	TRBJ2-7	NA	CASSPQRVEQYF	TGTGCCAGCAGCCCACAGCGGGTCGAGCAGTACTTC
NA	TRBV7-9	TRBJ2-5	NA	CASSRRQDQETQYF	TGTGCCAGCAGCCGCCGACAGGACCAAGAGACCCAGTACTTC
NA	TRBV5-1	TRBJ2-5	NA	CASSYPGRGQETQYF	TGCGCCAGCAGCTATCCGGGGCGGGGCCAAGAGACCCAGTACTTC
NA	TRBV27	TRBJ1-1	NA	CASSLSRENTEAFF	TGTGCCAGCAGTTTATCGAGGGAGAACACTGAAGCTTTCTTT
NA	TRBV5-1	TRBJ1-1	NA	CASRAAMYTEAFF	TGCGCCAGCAGGGCGGCCATGTACACTGAAGCTTTCTTT
NA	TRBV10-3	TRBJ1-2	TRBD1	CAIRQGEIGYTF	TGTGCCATCAGGCAGGGGGAGATTGGCTACACCTTC
NA	TRBV6-5	TRBJ2-2	NA	CASKRGTANTGELFF	TGTGCCAGCAAACGGGGGACTGCGAACACCGGGGAGCTGTTTTTT
NA	TRBV5-4	TRBJ1-2	TRBD1	CASSHDPTGYGYTF	TGTGCCAGCAGCCACGATCCGACAGGGTACGGCTACACCTTC
NA	TRBV11-3	TRBJ2-7	TRBD1	CASSLKRTGVCYEQYF	TGTGCCAGCAGCTTAAAGCGGACAGGGGTATGCTACGAGCAGTACTTC
once	TRBV6-5	TRBJ1-1	NA	CASSYSLGATEAFF	TGTGCCAGCAGTTACTCGTTGGGGGCCACTGAAGCTTTCTTT
NA	TRBV5-1	TRBJ2-1	TRBD2	CASSLAASGYNEQFF	TGCGCCAGCAGCTTGGCGGCTAGCGGCTACAATGAGCAGTTCTTC
NA	TRBV2	TRBJ2-5	TRBD2	CASSWRTSGGARETQYF	TGTGCCAGCAGCTGGAGGACTAGCGGGGGGGCCAGGGAGACCCAGTACTTC
NA	TRBV6-5	TRBJ2-2	NA	CASSYRGLNTGELFF	TGTGCCAGCAGTTATCGCGGATTAAACACCGGGGAGCTGTTTTTT
NA	TRBV10-3	TRBJ2-7	TRBD2	CAIRTLAGGSGEQYF	TGTGCCATCAGAACCCTAGCGGGGGGATCTGGCGAGCAGTACTTC
once	TRBV7-3	TRBJ1-1	NA	CASSVRVNTEAFF	TGTGCCAGCAGCGTACGGGTGAACACTGAAGCTTTCTTT
NA	TRBV9	TRBJ1-6	TRBD1	CASSGTQGTDSPLHF	TGTGCCAGCAGCGGAACACAGGGGACAGACTCACCCCTCCACTTT
few	TRBV18	TRBJ1-1	NA	CASSPRETGNTEAFF	TGTGCCAGCTCACCCAGAGAGACAGGCAACACTGAAGCTTTCTTT